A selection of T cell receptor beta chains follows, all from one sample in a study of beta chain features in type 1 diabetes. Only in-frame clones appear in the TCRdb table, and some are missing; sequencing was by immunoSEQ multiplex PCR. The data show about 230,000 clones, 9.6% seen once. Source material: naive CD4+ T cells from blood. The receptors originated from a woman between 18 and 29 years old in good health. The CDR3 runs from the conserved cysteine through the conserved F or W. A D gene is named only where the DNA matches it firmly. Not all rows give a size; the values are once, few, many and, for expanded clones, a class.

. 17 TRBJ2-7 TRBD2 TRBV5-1 CASRRPGLAGVVYEQYF TGCGCCAGCAGACGGCCGGGACTAGCGGGAGTTGTATACGAGCAGTACTTC
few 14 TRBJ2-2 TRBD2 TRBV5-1 CASTARTSTGELFF TGCGCCAGCACTGCGAGGACTAGCACCGGGGAGCTGTTTTTT
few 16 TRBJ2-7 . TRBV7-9 CASSPLQGTGAYEQYF TGTGCCAGCAGCCCCCTTCAAGGGACGGGAGCCTACGAGCAGTACTTC
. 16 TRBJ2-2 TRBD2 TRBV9 CASSLGLAGATGELFF TGTGCCAGCAGCCTAGGACTAGCGGGGGCCACCGGGGAGCTGTTTTTT
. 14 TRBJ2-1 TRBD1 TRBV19 CASSWQGAGNEQFF TGTGCCAGTAGTTGGCAGGGGGCTGGCAATGAGCAGTTCTTC
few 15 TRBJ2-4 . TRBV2 CASNYLGGVSNIQYF TGTGCCAGCAATTACTTGGGAGGCGTGAGCAACATTCAGTACTTC
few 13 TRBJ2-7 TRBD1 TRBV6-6 CASSETGPYEQYF TGTGCCAGCAGTGAGACAGGGCCCTACGAGCAGTACTTC
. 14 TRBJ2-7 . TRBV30 CAWSDGSPSNEQYF TGTGCCTGGAGTGACGGGAGTCCGTCGAACGAGCAGTACTTC
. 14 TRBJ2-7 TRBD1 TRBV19 CASSMTQGVGEQYF TGTGCCAGTAGTATGACCCAGGGGGTAGGCGAGCAGTACTTC
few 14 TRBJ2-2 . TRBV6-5 CASSSPANTGELFF TGTGCCAGTTCGTCTCCTGCGAACACCGGGGAGCTGTTTTTT
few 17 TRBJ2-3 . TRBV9 CASSPLLAGVQGDTQYF TGTGCCAGCAGCCCCCTGTTGGCGGGGGTTCAGGGGGATACGCAGTATTTT
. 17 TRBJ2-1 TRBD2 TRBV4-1 CASSQQPASGGYNEQFF TGCGCCAGCAGCCAACAACCGGCTAGCGGGGGCTACAATGAGCAGTTCTTC
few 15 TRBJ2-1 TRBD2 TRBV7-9 CASSLAREDYNEQFF TGTGCCAGCAGCTTAGCCCGGGAGGACTACAATGAGCAGTTCTTC
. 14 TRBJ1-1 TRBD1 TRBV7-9 CASSSTGGYTEAFF TGTGCCAGCAGCTCGACAGGGGGTTACACTGAAGCTTTCTTT
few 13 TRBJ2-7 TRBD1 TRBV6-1 CASRWDRAGEQYF TGTGCCAGCAGGTGGGACAGGGCCGGCGAGCAGTACTTC
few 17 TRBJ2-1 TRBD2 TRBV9 CASSVRGGGGTYNEQFF TGTGCCAGCAGCGTAAGGGGAGGCGGGGGGACATACAATGAGCAGTTCTTC
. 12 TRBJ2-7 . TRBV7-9 CASSSRSYEQYF TGTGCCAGCAGCTCCCGTTCCTACGAGCAGTACTTC
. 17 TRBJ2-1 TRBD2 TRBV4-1 CASSQIAGGGSYNEQFF TGCGCCAGCAGCCAAATAGCGGGAGGGGGATCCTACAATGAGCAGTTCTTC
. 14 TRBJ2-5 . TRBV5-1 CASSKVAAQETQYF TGCGCCAGCAGCAAAGTAGCGGCCCAAGAGACCCAGTACTTC
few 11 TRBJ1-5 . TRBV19 CAGGLNQPQHF TGTGCCGGCGGACTAAATCAGCCCCAGCATTTT
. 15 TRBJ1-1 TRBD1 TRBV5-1 CASSLRQGANTEAFF TGCGCCAGCAGCTTGCGACAGGGGGCGAACACTGAAGCTTTCTTT
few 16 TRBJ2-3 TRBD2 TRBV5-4 CASSVNSGRAPDTQYF TGTGCCAGCAGCGTAAATAGCGGGAGGGCCCCAGATACGCAGTATTTT
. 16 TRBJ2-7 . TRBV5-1 CASSLQSGTLSYEQYF TGCGCCAGCAGCTTGCAATCAGGGACTCTATCCTACGAGCAGTACTTC
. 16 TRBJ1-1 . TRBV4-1 CASSQDQGPWNTEAFF TGCGCCAGCAGCCAAGACCAGGGGCCCTGGAACACTGAAGCTTTCTTT
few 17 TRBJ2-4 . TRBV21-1 CASSPRQGDLLGVIQYF TGTGCCAGCAGCCCCCGACAGGGAGATCTCTTGGGGGTCATTCAGTACTTC
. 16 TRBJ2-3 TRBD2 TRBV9 CASSVVWSGATDTQYF TGTGCCAGCAGCGTAGTGTGGAGCGGGGCCACAGATACGCAGTATTTT
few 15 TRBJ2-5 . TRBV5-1 CASSSMEGWGETQYF TGCGCCAGCAGCTCAATGGAGGGTTGGGGAGAGACCCAGTACTTC
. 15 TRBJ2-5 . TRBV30 CAWKMGDTAQETQYF TGTGCCTGGAAGATGGGGGACACAGCCCAAGAGACCCAGTACTTC
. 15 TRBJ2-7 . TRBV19 CASRVTGTSSHEQYF TGTGCCAGTAGGGTCACCGGGACAAGTTCTCACGAGCAGTACTTC
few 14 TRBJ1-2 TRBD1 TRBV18 CASSPRQGSDGYTF TGTGCCAGCTCACCAAGACAGGGCAGTGATGGCTACACCTTC
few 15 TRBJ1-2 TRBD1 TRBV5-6 CASSSPGGAGYGYTF TGTGCCAGCAGCTCTCCAGGGGGTGCGGGCTATGGCTACACCTTC
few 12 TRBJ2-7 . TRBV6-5 CASSYVGAEQYF TGTGCCAGCAGTTACGTGGGCGCCGAGCAGTACTTC
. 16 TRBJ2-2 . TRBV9 CASSIMQGRDTGELFF TGTGCCAGCAGCATCATGCAGGGGCGCGACACCGGGGAGCTGTTTTTT
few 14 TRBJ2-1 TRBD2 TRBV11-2 CASRTSGGSNEQFF TGTGCCAGTCGGACTAGCGGGGGGAGCAATGAGCAGTTCTTC
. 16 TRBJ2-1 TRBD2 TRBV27 CASSLTEGSGVNEQFF TGTGCCAGCAGTCTTACGGAGGGTAGCGGGGTTAATGAGCAGTTCTTC
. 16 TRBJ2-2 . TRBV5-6 CASSLEGRRDTGELFF TGTGCCAGCAGCTTGGAGGGGCGCCGGGACACCGGGGAGCTGTTTTTT
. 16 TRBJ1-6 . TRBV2 CASSGVRGSVNSPLHF TGTGCCAGCAGTGGCGTAAGGGGGTCGGTGAATTCACCCCTCCACTTT
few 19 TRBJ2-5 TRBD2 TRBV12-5 CASGLAGWSGGQYQETQYF TGTGCTAGTGGTTTGGCCGGGTGGAGCGGGGGTCAGTACCAAGAGACCCAGTACTTC